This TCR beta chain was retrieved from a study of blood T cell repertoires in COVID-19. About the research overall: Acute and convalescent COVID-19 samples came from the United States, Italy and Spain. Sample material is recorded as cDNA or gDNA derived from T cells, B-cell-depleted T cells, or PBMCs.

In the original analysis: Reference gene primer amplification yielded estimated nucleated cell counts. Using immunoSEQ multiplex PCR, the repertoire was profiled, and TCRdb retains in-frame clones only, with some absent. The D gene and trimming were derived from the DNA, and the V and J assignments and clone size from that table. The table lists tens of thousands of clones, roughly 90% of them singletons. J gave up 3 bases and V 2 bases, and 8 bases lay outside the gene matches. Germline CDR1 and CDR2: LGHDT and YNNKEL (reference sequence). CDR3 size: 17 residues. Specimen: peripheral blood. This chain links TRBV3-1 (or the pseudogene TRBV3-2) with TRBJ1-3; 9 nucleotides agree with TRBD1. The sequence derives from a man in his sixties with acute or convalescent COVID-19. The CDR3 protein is CASSQRGQGNIGNTIYF. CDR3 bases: TGTGCCAGCAGCCAAAGGGGACAGGGTAATATTGGAAACACCATATATTTT.